These 9 T cell receptor beta chains came from one sample sequenced in a study of T cell responses to AZD1222 COVID-19 vaccine. Only in-frame clones appear in the TCRdb table, and some are missing; sequencing was by immunoSEQ multiplex PCR. The sample consists of some 39,000 clones, 90% of them appearing once. The sample in question was peripheral blood, obtained 28 days after the second AZD1222 dose. These receptors were obtained from an adult who received the AZD1222 COVID-19 vaccine.

The rearrangement uses TRBV6-2 or TRBV6-3 and TRBJ2-1, with 11 bases aligning to TRBD2. This CDR3 is built from 19 residues. CDR1 is MNHEY, CDR2 SVGEGT, per germline. J was trimmed by 8 bases and V by 0 bases; bases with no gene match: 15. The CDR3 here is CASSYSRTSGRVDVDEQFF. The CDR3 coding sequence is TGTGCCAGCAGTTACTCAAGGACTAGCGGGCGCGTTGACGTAGATGAGCAGTTCTTC.

The chain uses TRBV3-1 (or the pseudogene TRBV3-2) and TRBJ1-5, with unresolved D. Deletions cut 3 bases from V and 1 base from J, with 19 bases between. This CDR3 spans 18 amino acids. The germline V gene encodes CDR1 LGHDT and CDR2 YNNKEL (reference sequence). DNA for the CDR3: TGTGCCAGCAGCCATTCGGACGTGTATGGTCGAAGCAATCAGCCCCAGCATTTT. Translation: CASSHSDVYGRSNQPQHF.

This clone appeared once. This chain joins TRBV6-5 and TRBJ2-5; 9 positions match TRBD1. The length of the CDR3 is 13 residues. The V and J ends lost 6 bases and 1 base, in that order; junction bases with no gene match: 0. Germline assignment: CDR1 MNHEY and CDR2 SVGAGI. This chain's CDR3 is CASRTGGQETQYF. DNA of the CDR3: TGTGCCAGCAGGACAGGGGGCCAAGAGACCCAGTACTTC.

The V gene is TRBV10-3, the J gene TRBJ1-3; D may be TRBD1 (5 bases). The germline V gene encodes CDR1 ENHRY and CDR2 SYGVKD. Deletions cut 0 bases from V and 0 bases from J, with 12 bases between. There are 17 residues in the CDR3. The CDR3 nucleotides read TGTGCCATCAGTGAGTCGCAGGGCATTCGCTCTGGAAACACCATATATTTT. It is translated as CAISESQGIRSGNTIYF.

The chain is built from TRBV4-3 and TRBJ2-7, with D possibly TRBD2 on 7 matching bases. Between the trimmed V and J ends, which lost 2 bases and 3 bases, there was a span of 14 bases. CDR1 LGHNA and CDR2 YSLEER come from the germline V gene. The CDR3 contains 15 residues. CDR3 protein: CASSQKAGAVYEQYF. As DNA, the CDR3 is TGCGCCAGCAGCCAAAAGGCGGGGGCCGTCTACGAGCAGTACTTC.

J is TRBJ1-2 and V is TRBV19; the D gene is possibly TRBD1 (6 bases). V lost 7 bases, J lost 5 bases, and 14 bases lay in between. CDR1 LNHDA and CDR2 SQIVND come from the germline V gene (reference sequence). The CDR3 spans 13 residues. The CDR3 DNA reads as TGTGCCAGTACAGGGCAAAGGGGGTATGGCTACACCTTC. Amino acids: CASTGQRGYGYTF.

The chain combines TRBV19 with TRBJ1-2; D unclear. The CDR3 has 16 amino acids. V was clipped by 1 base and J by 2 bases, with 14 bases between them. Germline assignment: CDR1 LNHDA and CDR2 SQIVND (reference sequence). The CDR3 DNA reads as TGTGCCAGTAGTATAGGCAGGAGGCAGACGAACTATGGCTACACCTTC. Protein sequence: CASSIGRRQTNYGYTF.

This chain connects TRBV29-1 to TRBJ1-2; a weak D match, TRBD1 (5 bases). The CDR3 is 12 amino acids. Germline V gives CDR1 SQVTM, CDR2 ANQGSEA. With 4 bases removed from V and 8 bases from J, the gap between germline ends came to 14 bases. The CDR3 DNA reads as TGCAGCGTTGGGGGAGGGGTAGACGGCTACACCTTC. This translates into CSVGGGVDGYTF.

This clone occurred once. V and J are TRBV27 and TRBJ2-2, with a tentative D call TRBD2 (5 bases). V was pared by 2 bases and J by 3 bases, with 7 bases between. The CDR3 is 14 amino acids. CDR1 is MNHEY and CDR2 is SMNVEV in the germline V gene (reference sequence). The CDR3 region has the DNA TGTGCCAGCAGTTTAGTGAGGGACACCGGGGAGCTGTTTTTT. Translating it yields CASSLVRDTGELFF.